This T cell receptor beta chain was identified during a study of CD8+CD57+ T cells in acquired aplastic anemia. Study-wide findings and caveats: In common between the patients and the controls were nearly 30 CD8+ CDR3 sequences.

With V trimmed by 1 base and J by 6 bases, 4 bases remained unmatched. CDR3 length equals 14 residues. In germline, CDR1 is LNHDA, CDR2 SQIVND (reference sequence). Points on this clonotype: Its antigen remains unidentified.

All sequencing subjects had displayed CD8+CD57+ cell expansion on flow cytometry. TCR beta VDJ and CDR3 profiles were obtained from a genomic DNA template. TCRdb re-derived calls from the reads in MiXCR, one entry per CDR3 protein. The data hold 150,000 to 170,000 distinct CDR3 sequences, with about 48% observed a single time. Sequencing was carried out using sorted CD4+, CD8+, or CD8+CD57+ T cells (not recorded which) from PBMCs. This chain joins TRBV19 and TRBJ2-7; 9 nucleotides match TRBD2. The clonotype was recovered from a human donor with aplastic anemia. As DNA, the CDR3 is TGTGCCAGTAGTATAGTTGGGACTAGCCGCGAGCAGTACTTC. It encodes CASSIVGTSREQYF.